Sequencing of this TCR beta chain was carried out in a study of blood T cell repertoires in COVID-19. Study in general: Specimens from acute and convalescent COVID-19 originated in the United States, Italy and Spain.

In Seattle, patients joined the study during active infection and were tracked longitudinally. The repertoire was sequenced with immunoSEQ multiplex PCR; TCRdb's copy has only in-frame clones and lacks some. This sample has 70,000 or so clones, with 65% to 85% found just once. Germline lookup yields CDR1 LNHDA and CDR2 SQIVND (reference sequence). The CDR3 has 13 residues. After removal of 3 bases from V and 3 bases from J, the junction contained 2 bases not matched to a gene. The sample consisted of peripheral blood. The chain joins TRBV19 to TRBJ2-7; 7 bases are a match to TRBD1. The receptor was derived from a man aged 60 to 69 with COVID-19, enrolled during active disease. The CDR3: CASSMRGLYEQYF. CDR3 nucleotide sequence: TGTGCCAGTAGTATGAGGGGGCTCTACGAGCAGTACTTC.